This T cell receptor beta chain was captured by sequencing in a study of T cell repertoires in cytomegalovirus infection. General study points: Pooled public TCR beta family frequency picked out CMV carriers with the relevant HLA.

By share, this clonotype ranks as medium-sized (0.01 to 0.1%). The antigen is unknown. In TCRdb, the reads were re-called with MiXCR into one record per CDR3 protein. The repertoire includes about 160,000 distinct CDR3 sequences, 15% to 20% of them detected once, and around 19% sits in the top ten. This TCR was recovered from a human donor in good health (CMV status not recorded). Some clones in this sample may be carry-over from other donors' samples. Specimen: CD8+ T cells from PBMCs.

CDR3 sequence: CASTSRPDGYQPQHF. In DNA form, the CDR3 reads TGTGCCAGCACAAGCAGGCCAGACGGGTATCAGCCCCAGCATTTT. The chain couples TRBV28 to TRBJ1-5; D remains ambiguous. In germline, CDR1 is MDHEN, CDR2 SYDVKM. V was clipped by 7 bases and J by 5 bases, with 18 bases between them. This CDR3 contains 15 residues.